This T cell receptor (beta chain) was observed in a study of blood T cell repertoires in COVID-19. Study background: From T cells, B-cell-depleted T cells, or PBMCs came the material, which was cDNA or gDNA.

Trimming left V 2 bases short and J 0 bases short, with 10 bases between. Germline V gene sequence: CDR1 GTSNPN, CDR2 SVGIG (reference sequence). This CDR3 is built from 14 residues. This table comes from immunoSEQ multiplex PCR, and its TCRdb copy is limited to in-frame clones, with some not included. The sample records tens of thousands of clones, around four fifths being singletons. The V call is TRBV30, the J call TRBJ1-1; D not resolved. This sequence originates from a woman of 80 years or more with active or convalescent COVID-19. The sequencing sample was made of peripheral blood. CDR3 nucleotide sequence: TGTGCCTGGAGTCTCCGCGGGCTGAACACTGAAGCTTTCTTT. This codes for CAWSLRGLNTEAFF.